The clone carrying this TCR beta chain was counted many times. These data come from a study of CD8 T cells in ankylosing spondylitis. One entry per CDR3 protein, called by TCRdb with MiXCR from the 5' RACE reads. This sample has about 250,000 distinct CDR3 sequences; 24% occur once, and the top ten carry more than 0.6%. V lost 4 bases and J lost 0, with 14 bases in between. Per germline, CDR1 SGDLS and CDR2 YYNGEE. The CDR3 has 15 amino acids. This receptor was taken from a male donor with ankylosing spondylitis or in good health (not recorded which). The rearrangement joins TRBV9 to TRBJ2-7; D gene uncertain. Sequencing was done on a sample of blood, either unsorted or a sorted T cell fraction (not recorded which). DNA of the CDR3: TGTGCCAGCAGCCCCCGGGCCTTCTTCTCCTACGAGCAGTACTTC. Protein product: CASSPRAFFSYEQYF.